This record concerns one T cell receptor (beta chain) sequence. Its antigen remains unidentified. Only in-frame clones appear in the TCRdb table, and some are missing; sequencing was by immunoSEQ multiplex PCR. This sample yields more than 400,000 clones, of which 90% are seen a single time; about 4.4% belongs to the top ten. Sample treatment: around 19 received Ad26.COV2.S at low or high dose, single or two shots; about 5 received placebo; per-sample allocation not given. Samples analyzed were those drawn on day 63 after the first vaccine or placebo injection. Vaccination used an Ad26 vector expressing Wuhan-strain SARS-CoV-2 spike. The source of the sample is a study of Ad26.COV2.S vaccination and SARS-CoV-2 variants. The study's findings and limits: Vaccinees displayed broader spike-specific TCR repertoires than placebo recipients.

Between the trimmed V and J ends, which lost 3 bases and 13 bases, there was a span of 4 bases. The CDR3 is 9 amino acids. CDR1 and CDR2 from the germline V gene are DFQATT and SNEGSKA (reference sequence). J is TRBJ1-6 and V is TRBV20-1; D unclear. The sequence was collected from a person between 18 and 65 years old who received the Ad26.COV2.S COVID-19 vaccine or a placebo. This specimen consisted of peripheral blood, obtained in a trial of Ad26.COV2.S vaccine versus placebo. The CDR3 DNA is TGCAGTGCTAGTCGGCCCCTCCACTTT. Encoded protein: CSASRPLHF.